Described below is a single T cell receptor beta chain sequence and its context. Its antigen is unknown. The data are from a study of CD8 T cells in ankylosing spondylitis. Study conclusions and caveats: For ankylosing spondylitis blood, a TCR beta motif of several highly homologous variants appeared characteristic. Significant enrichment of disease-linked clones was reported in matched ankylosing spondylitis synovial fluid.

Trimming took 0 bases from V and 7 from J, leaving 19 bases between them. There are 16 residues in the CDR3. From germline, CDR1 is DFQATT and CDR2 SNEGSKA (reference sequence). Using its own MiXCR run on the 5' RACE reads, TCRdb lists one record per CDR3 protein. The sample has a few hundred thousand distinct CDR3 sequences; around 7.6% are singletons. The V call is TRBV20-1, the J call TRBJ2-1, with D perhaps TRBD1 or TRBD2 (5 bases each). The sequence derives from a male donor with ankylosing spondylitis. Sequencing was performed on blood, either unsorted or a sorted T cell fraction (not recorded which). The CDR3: CSARDPRDHPSNEQFF. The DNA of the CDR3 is TGCAGTGCTAGAGATCCCCGGGACCACCCTTCGAATGAGCAGTTCTTC.